This entry concerns a single T cell receptor beta chain. The sample comes from a study of shared clonotypes between healthy human individuals. V was shortened by 5 bases and J by 0 bases, with 7 bases between the two germline ends. Germline CDR1 SGHTA, CDR2 FQGNSA. The CDR3 covers 13 residues. The protocol was immunoSEQ multiplex PCR, while the TCRdb copy is restricted to in-frame clones and leaves out a portion. The sample consists of around 600,000 clones, around 97% of them appearing once. The receptor was derived from a woman aged 25-40 years in good health. Sequencing used naive CD4+ T cells sorted from blood. The subset denotes: CD45RA+ positively selected. The genes are TRBV7-2 and TRBJ2-5; D unclear. In nucleotides, the CDR3 is TGTGCCAGCAGCCGAGGTAACCAAGAGACCCAGTACTTC. Amino acid sequence: CASSRGNQETQYF.